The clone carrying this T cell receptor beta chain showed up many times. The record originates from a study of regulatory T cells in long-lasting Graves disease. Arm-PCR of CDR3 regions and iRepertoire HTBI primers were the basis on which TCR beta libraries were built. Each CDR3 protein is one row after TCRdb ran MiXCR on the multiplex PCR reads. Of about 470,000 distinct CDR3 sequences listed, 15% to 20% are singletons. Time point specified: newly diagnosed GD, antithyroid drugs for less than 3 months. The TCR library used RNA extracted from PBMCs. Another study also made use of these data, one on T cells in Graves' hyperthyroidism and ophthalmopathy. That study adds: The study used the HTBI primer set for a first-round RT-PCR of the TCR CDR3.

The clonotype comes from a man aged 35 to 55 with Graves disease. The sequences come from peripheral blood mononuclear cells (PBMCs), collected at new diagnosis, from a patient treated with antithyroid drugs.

The CDR3 sequence is CSARDLANPYQETQYF. The CDR3 nucleotides are TGCAGTGCTAGAGATCTAGCCAACCCGTACCAAGAGACCCAGTACTTC. The chain combines TRBV20-1 with TRBJ2-5, with D possibly being TRBD2 (5 bases). The germline V gene has CDR1 DFQATT and CDR2 SNEGSKA (reference sequence). This CDR3 is 16 amino acids long. V was cut by 0 bases and J by 0 bases, with 14 bases left in between.